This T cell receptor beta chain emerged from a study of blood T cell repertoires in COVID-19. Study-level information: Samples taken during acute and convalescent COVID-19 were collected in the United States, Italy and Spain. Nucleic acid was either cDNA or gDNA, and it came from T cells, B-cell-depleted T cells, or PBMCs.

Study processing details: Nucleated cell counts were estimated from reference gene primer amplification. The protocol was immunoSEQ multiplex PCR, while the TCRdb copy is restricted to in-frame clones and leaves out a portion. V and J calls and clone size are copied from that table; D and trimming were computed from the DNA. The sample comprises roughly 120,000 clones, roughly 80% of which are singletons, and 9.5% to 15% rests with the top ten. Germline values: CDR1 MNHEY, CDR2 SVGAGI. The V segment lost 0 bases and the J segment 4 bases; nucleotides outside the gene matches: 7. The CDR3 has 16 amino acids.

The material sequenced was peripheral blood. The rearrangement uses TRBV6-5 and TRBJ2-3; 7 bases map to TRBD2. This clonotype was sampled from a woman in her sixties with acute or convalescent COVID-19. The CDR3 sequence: CASSYSPWGGADTQYF. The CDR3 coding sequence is TGTGCCAGCAGTTACTCGCCGTGGGGGGGTGCAGATACGCAGTATTTT.